Listed below are T cell receptor beta chains from one sample, sequenced in a study of T-cell memory formation after mild COVID-19. Each CDR3 protein is one row after TCRdb ran MiXCR on the 5' RACE reads. Of approximately 210,000 distinct CDR3 sequences listed, around 30% were seen once; the top ten hold 10% to 12%. The source material was PBMCs or a T cell subset sorted from them (not recorded which). These receptors originate from an adult woman who had mild COVID-19 (a few samples of this study predate the infection). Cell type and time point are not known. Both conserved end residues are part of each CDR3. The D gene is left open where the match is weak. The listing skips clone size in some rows; elsewhere it reads once, few, many or a size class.

V gene: TRBV4-2; clone size: -; D gene: TRBD2; J gene: TRBJ2-1; CDR3 DNA: TGTGCCAGCAGCCCTTTACTAGCGGGGGATGAGCAGTTCTTC; CDR3 protein: CASSPLLAGDEQFF
V gene: TRBV14; clone size: -; D gene: -; J gene: TRBJ2-2; CDR3 DNA: TGTGCCAGCAGCCAAGTGGACAGCTACACCGGGGAGCTGTTTTTT; CDR3 protein: CASSQVDSYTGELFF
V gene: TRBV6-5; clone size: -; D gene: -; J gene: TRBJ2-5; CDR3 DNA: TGTGCCAGCAGTTACTCGAATAAGGGTCCGGAGACCCAGTACTTC; CDR3 protein: CASSYSNKGPETQYF
V gene: TRBV7-3; clone size: few; D gene: TRBD2; J gene: TRBJ2-1; CDR3 DNA: TGTGCCAGCAGCTCCATTGGGGTAGCGGGGATGGGCAATGAGCAGTTCTTC; CDR3 protein: CASSSIGVAGMGNEQFF
V gene: TRBV6-1; clone size: -; D gene: -; J gene: TRBJ2-3; CDR3 DNA: TGTGCCAGCAGTGGATGGAGCACAGATACGCAGTATTTT; CDR3 protein: CASSGWSTDTQYF
V gene: TRBV7-2; clone size: -; D gene: TRBD2; J gene: TRBJ2-3; CDR3 DNA: TGTGCCAGCAGCTTATGGGATAGCGGGAGCCTTACAGATACGCAGTATTTT; CDR3 protein: CASSLWDSGSLTDTQYF
V gene: TRBV5-1; clone size: many; D gene: -; J gene: TRBJ2-3; CDR3 DNA: TGCGCCAGCAGCTTGGACAGTAACATACGTTCGCAGTATTTT; CDR3 protein: CASSLDSNIRSQYF
V gene: TRBV12-3/TRBV12-4; clone size: -; D gene: TRBD2; J gene: TRBJ2-2; CDR3 DNA: TGTGCCAGCAGTTTTCCGGGACTAGAGAACACCGGGGAGCTGTTTTTT; CDR3 protein: CASSFPGLENTGELFF
V gene: TRBV12-3/TRBV12-4; clone size: few; D gene: -; J gene: TRBJ2-3; CDR3 DNA: TGTGCCAGCACCCTGGGTCGGGGGAATGCAGATACGCAGTATTTT; CDR3 protein: CASTLGRGNADTQYF
V gene: TRBV5-6; clone size: few; D gene: -; J gene: TRBJ1-1; CDR3 DNA: TGTGCCAGCAGCGCGCCACAGGCCGGGGACACTGAAGCTTTCTTT; CDR3 protein: CASSAPQAGDTEAFF
V gene: TRBV6-6; clone size: -; D gene: -; J gene: TRBJ2-7; CDR3 DNA: TGTGCCAGCAGTTACCGTGTTAACGAGCAGTACTTC; CDR3 protein: CASSYRVNEQYF
V gene: TRBV12-3/TRBV12-4; clone size: few; D gene: -; J gene: TRBJ2-3; CDR3 DNA: TGTGCCAGCAGTCAAAGACAGGGAGGTGATACGCAGTATTTT; CDR3 protein: CASSQRQGGDTQYF
V gene: TRBV6-2/TRBV6-3; clone size: -; D gene: TRBD2; J gene: TRBJ2-3; CDR3 DNA: TGTGCCAGCAGACTAGCGGGGGGAGATACGCAGTATTTT; CDR3 protein: CASRLAGGDTQYF
V gene: TRBV6-5; clone size: few; D gene: TRBD1; J gene: TRBJ2-7; CDR3 DNA: TGTGCCAGCAGTTCTCCGAACTCCGGGACAGGGAGGGACGAGCAGTACTTC; CDR3 protein: CASSSPNSGTGRDEQYF